This T cell receptor (beta chain) originates from a study of post-analysis software for immune sequencing data. TCR beta cDNA libraries had unique molecular identifiers. Hundreds of thousands of cDNA molecules came from 1 to 10 million T cells. TCRdb processed the PCR reads anew with MiXCR; each CDR3 protein has one entry. The sample has hundreds of thousands of distinct CDR3 sequences; roughly 50% are singletons. Note on this clonotype: Its antigen is unidentified.

Study-level findings and limits: Elevated frequency relative to controls characterized four or five TRBV segments in patients, TRBV5-6, TRBV5-1 and TRBV20-1 among them. The normalized Chao1 diversity of multiple sclerosis patients was significantly lower than that of controls.

J was trimmed by 3 bases and V by 5 bases; bases with no gene match: 10. Germline lookup yields CDR1 ENHRY and CDR2 SYGVKD. The CDR3 consists of 17 residues. The receptor comes from a girl under 18 with multiple sclerosis. The material sequenced was blood. The chain links TRBV10-3 to TRBJ2-3; 11 nucleotides match TRBD2. The CDR3 DNA is TGTGCCATCAGTAACAACGGACTAGCGGGTGGTACAGATACGCAGTATTTT. Translated: CAISNNGLAGGTDTQYF.